The rows below give T cell receptor beta chains drawn from one sample of a study of low-dose radiotherapy and immunotherapy resistance in tumors. TCRdb passed the reads through MiXCR, listing each CDR3 protein once. The repertoire includes approximately 90,000 distinct CDR3 sequences, around 9.2% of them detected once, and around 0.97% sits in the top ten. Source: PBMCs, taken before treatment. These TCRs come from a male donor with prostate cancer. Both conserved end residues are part of each CDR3. The D gene is left open where the match is weak. Clone size is not always given. Where it is, it says once, few, many or a class for expanded clones.

few	TRBV20-1	NA	TRBJ1-5	CSARRARAGDQPQHF	TGCAGTGCGCGTCGGGCGCGGGCTGGGGATCAGCCCCAGCATTTT
many	TRBV6-5	TRBD2	TRBJ2-7	CASTLTSGSFHEQYF	TGTGCCAGCACCCTGACTAGCGGGAGTTTCCACGAGCAGTACTTC
many	TRBV5-1	NA	TRBJ1-5	CASSPHGGQQPQHF	TGCGCCAGCAGCCCTCATGGGGGTCAGCAGCCCCAGCATTTT
many	TRBV4-1	TRBD1	TRBJ1-4	CASSQDPRDRESEKLFF	TGCGCCAGCAGCCAAGACCCGCGGGACAGGGAGAGTGAAAAACTGTTTTTT
NA	TRBV27	NA	TRBJ2-7	CASSSGPFVAREQYF	TGTGCCAGCAGTTCAGGGCCCTTCGTGGCCCGCGAGCAGTACTTC
many	TRBV28	NA	TRBJ1-1	CASSFSGPVGTEAFF	TGTGCCAGCAGTTTTTCAGGCCCCGTAGGCACTGAAGCTTTCTTT
many	TRBV10-3	NA	TRBJ2-2	CAISESKDSGELFF	TGTGCCATCAGTGAGTCGAAGGACAGCGGGGAGCTGTTTTTT
many	TRBV24-1	NA	TRBJ2-7	CATSDPGASSYEQYF	TGTGCCACCAGTGATCCAGGGGCTAGCTCCTACGAGCAGTACTTC
many	TRBV6-5	TRBD2	TRBJ2-7	CASTTLAGAQQYF	TGTGCCAGCACGACCCTAGCGGGAGCCCAGCAGTACTTC
NA	TRBV26	NA	TRBJ2-3	CARLDEREFSTDTQYF	TGTGCCAGACTTGACGAGCGGGAATTCAGCACAGATACGCAGTATTTT